The source of this T cell receptor beta chain is a study of blood T cell repertoires in COVID-19. Original processing methods: Estimated nucleated cell counts came from reference gene primer amplification. Clones were read by immunoSEQ multiplex PCR, and TCRdb kept only the in-frame ones, dropping some. V, J and clone size reflect that table, while D and trimming were determined from the DNA. The repertoire has about 240,000 clones, roughly 80% of them found once; the top ten carry approximately 3.5%. The V gene lost 0 bases and the J gene lost 1 base, with 6 bases spanning the gap. Germline CDR1 is GTSNPN and CDR2 is SVGIG (reference sequence). The CDR3 consists of 13 residues.

V is TRBV30 and J is TRBJ1-1; D not certain. Sequencing input: peripheral blood. This TCR came from a woman aged 18-29 years with acute or convalescent COVID-19. The CDR3 spells CAWSVSENTEAFF. For the CDR3, the DNA is TGTGCCTGGAGTGTATCAGAGAACACTGAAGCTTTCTTT.